This T cell receptor (beta chain) was profiled in a study of cytomegalovirus exposure and HLA in healthy donors. The study's findings and limits: Three chains tied to CMV proved CMV antigen-specific in vitro.

PCR involved 60 Vbeta and 13 Jbeta primers. TCRdb's table, derived via immunoSEQ multiplex PCR, lists solely in-frame clones and lacks some. The table includes some 100,000 clones, under 80% detected once. Each donor was nominally healthy when sampled (though unrecorded immune exposures were likely). Germline V gene sequence: CDR1 DFQATT, CDR2 SNEGSKA (reference sequence). J lost 4 bases, V lost 4 bases, and 0 bases had no gene match. The CDR3 totals 11 residues. In this sample, this clone turned up a few times. The antigen is undetermined. This CDR3 is also generated by other DNA sequences in the sample.

The clonotype was recovered from a woman aged 50 to 60 in good health and CMV-seropositive. Material for sequencing was PBMCs. The rearrangement joins TRBV20-1 to TRBJ1-1; 7 bases line up with TRBD1. The CDR3: CSATGGTEAFF. The CDR3 DNA sequence: TGCAGTGCTACAGGGGGCACTGAAGCTTTCTTT.